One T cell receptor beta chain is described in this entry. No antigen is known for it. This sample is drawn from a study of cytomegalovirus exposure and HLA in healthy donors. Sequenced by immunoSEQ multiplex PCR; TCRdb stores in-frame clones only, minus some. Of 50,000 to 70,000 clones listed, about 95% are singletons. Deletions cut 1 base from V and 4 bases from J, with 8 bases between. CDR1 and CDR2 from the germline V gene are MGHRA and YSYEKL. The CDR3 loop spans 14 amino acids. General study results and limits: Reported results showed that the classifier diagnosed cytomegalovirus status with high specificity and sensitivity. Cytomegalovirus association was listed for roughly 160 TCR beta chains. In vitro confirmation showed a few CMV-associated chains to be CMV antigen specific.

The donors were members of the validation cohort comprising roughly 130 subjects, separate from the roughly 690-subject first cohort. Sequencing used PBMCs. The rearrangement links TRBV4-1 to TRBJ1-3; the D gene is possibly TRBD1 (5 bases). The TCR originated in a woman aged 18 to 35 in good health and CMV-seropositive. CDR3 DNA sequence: TGCGCCAGCAGCCAAGCAGGGCAGGGAAACACCATATATTTT. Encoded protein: CASSQAGQGNTIYF.